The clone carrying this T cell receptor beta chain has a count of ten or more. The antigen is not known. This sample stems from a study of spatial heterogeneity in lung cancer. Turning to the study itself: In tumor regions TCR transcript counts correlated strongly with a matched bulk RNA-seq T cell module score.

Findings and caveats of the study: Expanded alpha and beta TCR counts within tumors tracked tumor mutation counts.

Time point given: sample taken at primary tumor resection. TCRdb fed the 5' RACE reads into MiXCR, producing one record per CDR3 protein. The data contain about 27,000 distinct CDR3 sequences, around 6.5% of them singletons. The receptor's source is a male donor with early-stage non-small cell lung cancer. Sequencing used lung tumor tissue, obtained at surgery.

The CDR3 bases are TGTGCCAGCAGCTCCACTAGCGGATTTAGCACAGATACGCAGTATTTT. Its translation: CASSSTSGFSTDTQYF. The V gene is TRBV7-2, the J gene TRBJ2-3, with 8 bases identical to TRBD2. Germline V CDR1 and CDR2: SGHTA, FQGNSA. With 4 bases clipped from V and 0 bases from J, the junction kept 6 bases outside the gene matches. This CDR3 region has 16 residues.